This paragraph covers one T cell receptor (beta chain) sequence. Germline V gene sequence: CDR1 GTSNPN, CDR2 SVGIG (reference sequence). Losses at the gene ends were 7 bases for V and 7 bases for J; bases not matched to a gene: 9. The CDR3 extends over 14 amino acids. The data were taken from a study of T cell responses to AZD1222 COVID-19 vaccine. Profiled with immunoSEQ multiplex PCR; TCRdb holds only in-frame clones, not every one. The repertoire holds approximately 150,000 clones, with around 87% as singletons. The chain carries TRBV30 and TRBJ2-3; 12 bases are shared with TRBD2. Sequenced here: peripheral blood, sampled on day 0 of AZD1222 vaccination. This TCR was recovered from an adult in good health. The CDR3 protein is CASDRLAGANTQYF. CDR3 nucleotide sequence: TGTGCCTCCGACCGACTAGCGGGAGCAAATACGCAGTATTTT.